This T cell receptor (beta chain) is from a study of T cells in Graves' hyperthyroidism and ophthalmopathy. Notes on the study in general: Blood samples included most of the expanded thyroid clonotypes exceeding 0.001.

The V gene's germline CDR1 is MNHNS and CDR2 SASEGT. The ends were cut back, 6 bases at V and 4 bases at J, with 9 bases in the middle. The length of the CDR3 is 12 residues. Fresh 10 ml peripheral blood yielded PBMCs. TCR beta CDR3 regions were amplified from RNA transcripts. Using the HTBI primer set, a first-round RT-PCR was run on the TCR CDR3. MiXCR, applied by TCRdb to the multiplex PCR reads, yields one record per CDR3 protein. The repertoire holds about 400,000 distinct CDR3 sequences, with 14% to 15% as singletons. For this clonotype: Antigen specificity is unknown.

The sequence derives from a man aged 18 to 29 with Graves' ophthalmopathy. The chain uses TRBV6-1 and TRBJ1-2, with a tentative D call TRBD1 (5 bases). Sequenced: blood. The CDR3 here is CASRTESYGYTF. The CDR3 nucleotides are TGTGCCAGCAGGACAGAATCCTATGGCTACACCTTC.